The 30 T cell receptor beta chains reported below all come from one sample, sequenced in a study of cytomegalovirus exposure and HLA in healthy donors. PCR used 60 Vbeta primers and 13 Jbeta primers. Some clones are missing from TCRdb's copy, which holds only in-frame ones; the method was immunoSEQ multiplex PCR. The profile shows around 200,000 clones, 79% of them singletons. The sample consisted of PBMCs. The receptors here all came from a woman aged 25-40 years in good health and CMV-seropositive.

V is TRBV25-1 and J is TRBJ1-2; the D is unclear. Looked up from germline, CDR1 is MGHDK and CDR2 is SYGVNS. V was clipped by 6 bases and J by 3 bases, with 11 bases between them. The CDR3 is made up of 13 amino acids. CDR3 sequence (DNA): TGTGCCAGCAGCCTCACAGCTCACTATGGCTACACCTTC. Translated: CASSLTAHYGYTF.

The chain joins TRBV27 to TRBJ1-5, with 7 positions matching TRBD1. V trimming: 6 bases; J trimming: 5 bases; junction bases outside the gene matches: 7. This CDR3 has 14 amino acids. The germline CDR1 and CDR2 sequences are MNHEY and SMNVEV (reference sequence). The DNA for the CDR3 is TGTGCCAGCAGGGGTAGGGGGCGGTATCAGCCCCAGCATTTT. This translates into CASRGRGRYQPQHF.

The chain links TRBV19 to TRBJ1-3; D is perhaps TRBD1 (5 bases). The CDR3 consists of 17 residues. The germline gives CDR1 LNHDA, CDR2 SQIVND (reference sequence). V lost 3 bases to trimming and J lost 1 base, with 16 bases between them. The CDR3, as DNA: TGTGCCAGTAGTATCACCTCGACAGACTTGTCTGGAAACACCATATATTTT. Translating gives CASSITSTDLSGNTIYF.

V usage is TRBV7-9 and J usage is TRBJ1-3, with TRBD1 matching over 7 bases. Trimming cost V 5 bases and J 2 bases; bases outside gene matches: 6. CDR3 length: 15 amino acids. Germline CDR1 and CDR2: SEHNR and FQNEAQ (reference sequence). The CDR3 DNA follows: TGTGCCAGCAGCCGACTCGGGACAGCTGGAAACACCATATATTTT. Translating it yields CASSRLGTAGNTIYF. Complete variable domain (other parts from reference TRBV7-9 and TRBJ1-3): DTGVSQNPRHKITKRGQNVTFRCDPISEHNRLYWYRQTLGQGPEFLTYFQNEAQLEKSRLLSDRFSAERPKGSFSTLEIQRTEQGDSAMYLCASSRLGTAGNTIYFGEGSWLTVV.

This chain connects TRBV5-1 to TRBJ2-7, with unresolved D. Germline lookup yields CDR1 SGHRS and CDR2 YFSETQ. V was cut by 3 bases and J by 0 bases, with 7 bases left in between. The CDR3 covers 13 residues. CDR3 loop: CASSYGSSYEQYF. CDR3 in DNA: TGCGCCAGCAGCTACGGGTCCTCCTACGAGCAGTACTTC.

This clone was detected only once. The J gene is TRBJ1-5, the V gene TRBV6-6, with a weak D call TRBD1 (5 bases). The CDR3 has 15 amino acids. Trimming took 2 bases from V and 2 from J, leaving 10 bases between them. Germline loops: CDR1 MNHNY, CDR2 SVGAGI (reference sequence). CDR3 sequence: CASSYGRAGNQPQHF. CDR3 bases: TGTGCCAGCAGTTACGGCAGGGCAGGCAATCAGCCCCAGCATTTT.

The chain uses TRBV4-1 and TRBJ2-5, with TRBD2 matching 16 bases. The trim removed 4 bases at V and 5 bases at J, leaving 10 bases unmatched. CDR1 is MGHRA, CDR2 YSYEKL, per germline. The CDR3 runs 18 residues. The CDR3 region has the DNA TGCGCCAGCAGCCCACGGAAGGGACTAGCGGGAGGGGGGGAGACCCAGTACTTC. Protein sequence: CASSPRKGLAGGGETQYF.

This clone was seen more than once but under ten times. The chain recombines TRBV6-6 with TRBJ1-4; D is undetermined. CDR3 size: 13 residues. V lost 6 bases to trimming and J lost 8 bases, with 13 bases between them. CDR1 is MNHNY, CDR2 SVGAGI, per germline (reference sequence). The CDR3 DNA sequence: TGTGCCAGCAGACCGGCACGGCGGGAAAAACTGTTTTTT. Protein: CASRPARREKLFF.

This chain links TRBV18 with TRBJ2-7; TRBD2 is a possible D gene (6 bases). Between the trimmed V and J ends, which lost 3 bases and 0 bases, there was a span of 12 bases. Per the germline V gene, CDR1 is KGHSH and CDR2 is LQKENI. This CDR3 contains 15 residues. CDR3 nucleotides: TGTGCCAGCTCACCGGGGGGAGCCCTCTCCTACGAGCAGTACTTC. It encodes CASSPGGALSYEQYF.

V usage is TRBV4-3 and J usage is TRBJ2-3; the match to TRBD2 covers 10 bases. J was trimmed by 3 bases and V by 4 bases; bases with no gene match: 10. The length of the CDR3 is 17 residues. CDR1 is LGHNA, CDR2 YSLEER, per germline. The CDR3 DNA follows: TGCGCCAGCAGCCCTGGGGCTAGCGGGAGATTGACAGATACGCAGTATTTT. It encodes CASSPGASGRLTDTQYF.

The J gene is TRBJ1-2, the V gene TRBV5-8; TRBD1 agrees at 8 bases. After removal of 4 bases from V and 1 base from J, the junction contained 15 bases not matched to a gene. The CDR3 spans 18 residues. Germline assignment: CDR1 SGHTS and CDR2 YDEGEE. CDR3 sequence (DNA): TGTGCCAGCAGCCCAGGGACAGGTAGGGATTTTCTTAACTATGGCTACACCTTC. As protein: CASSPGTGRDFLNYGYTF.

The table lists this clone with a count of one. CDR3 in amino acids: CASSPPEAIDGQFF. CDR3 in DNA: TGTGCCAGCAGCCCCCCCGAGGCGATAGACGGGCAGTTCTTC. This chain connects TRBV5-4 to TRBJ2-1; D gene unclear. Trimming stripped 4 bases from V and 12 bases from J, with 20 bases between. The CDR3 loop spans 14 amino acids. Germline CDR1 and CDR2: SGHNT and YYREEE (reference sequence).

This chain connects TRBV7-9 to TRBJ1-5; 7 bases are a match to TRBD1. V shed 2 bases and J 5 bases; nucleotides not matched to a gene: 12. CDR1 SEHNR and CDR2 FQNEAQ come from the germline V gene (reference sequence). This CDR3 has 17 residues. The CDR3 spells CASSLSSGQTSYQPQHF. CDR3 coding DNA: TGTGCCAGCAGCTTATCCTCGGGACAGACCAGTTATCAGCCCCAGCATTTT.

This sequence joins TRBV15 and TRBJ2-1, with a possible D match to TRBD2 (5 bases). Germline loops: CDR1 LNHNV, CDR2 YYDKDF (reference sequence). The CDR3 has 15 residues. V was shortened by 1 base and J by 8 bases, with 15 bases between the two germline ends. The CDR3 bases are TGTGCCACCAGCAGAGCGGGCCGAGGGTTAGATGAGCAGTTCTTC. Encoded protein: CATSRAGRGLDEQFF.

The chain links TRBV11-3 to TRBJ2-1; 9 bases agree with TRBD2. CDR3 size: 16 residues. The V gene end was trimmed by 5 bases and the J gene end by 3 bases; junction bases not matched to a gene: 8. From germline, CDR1 is SGHNT and CDR2 YENEEA. The CDR3 loop is CASSRRAGGSYNEQFF. CDR3 DNA: TGTGCCAGCAGCCGGCGAGCGGGAGGTAGCTACAATGAGCAGTTCTTC.

This chain joins TRBV4-1 and TRBJ2-3; 12 nucleotides match TRBD2. Germline V gene sequence: CDR1 MGHRA, CDR2 YSYEKL. V lost 0 bases, J lost 2 bases, and 6 bases stayed unmatched. The CDR3 loop spans 18 amino acids. CDR3 amino acids: CASSQEWTSGDYTDTQYF. The DNA of the CDR3 is TGCGCCAGCAGCCAAGAGTGGACTAGCGGGGACTACACAGATACGCAGTATTTT.

V is TRBV18 and J is TRBJ1-1, with D possibly TRBD1 on 6 matching bases. This CDR3 is 14 amino acids long. V dropped 6 bases and J dropped 3 bases, with 14 bases sitting between them. CDR1 and CDR2 (germline): KGHSH, LQKENI. The CDR3 DNA is TGTGCCAGCTCGTCCGAAGCAGGGGACACTGAAGCTTTCTTT. Translating gives CASSSEAGDTEAFF.

V is TRBV5-6 and J is TRBJ2-3; TRBD1 matches at 7 bases. Trimming at V came to 5 bases and at J to 2 bases, leaving 14 bases not matched to a gene. Germline V lookup: CDR1 SGHDT, CDR2 YYEEEE. The CDR3 spans 17 residues. CDR3 amino acids: CASREKSGTVLTDTQYF. For the CDR3, the DNA is TGTGCCAGCAGGGAGAAGTCCGGGACAGTACTCACAGATACGCAGTATTTT.

The gene calls are TRBV7-8 and TRBJ2-5; D is perhaps TRBD2 (6 bases). CDR1 and CDR2 from the germline V gene are SGHVS and FQNEAQ. The CDR3 consists of 16 residues. V shed 3 bases and J shed 2 bases, with 16 bases lying between them. DNA for the CDR3: TGTGCCAGCAGCTTTTCTTTGGGACTCACTCAAGAGACCCAGTACTTC. Amino acids: CASSFSLGLTQETQYF. Complete variable domain (other parts from reference TRBV7-8 and TRBJ2-5): GAGVSQSPRYKVAKRGQDVALRCDPISGHVSLFWYQQALGQGPEFLTYFQNEAQLDKSGLPSDRFFAERPEGSVSTLKIQRTQQEDSAVYLCASSFSLGLTQETQYFGPGTRLLVL.

V usage is TRBV6-5 and J usage is TRBJ2-7; 8 nucleotides agree with TRBD1. The CDR3 runs to 15 residues. The ends lost 6 bases at V and 6 bases at J; junction bases unmatched: 13. The germline CDR1 and CDR2 sequences are MNHEY and SVGAGI. CDR3 in amino acids: CASSLDDRGLAEQYF. The CDR3 nucleotides read TGTGCCAGCAGCCTGGACGACAGGGGCCTAGCCGAGCAGTACTTC.

V usage is TRBV6-1 and J usage is TRBJ2-3; TRBD1 is a possible D gene (5 bases). This CDR3 is built from 15 residues. CDR1 and CDR2 (germline): MNHNS, SASEGT. Between the trimmed V and J ends, which lost 6 bases and 0 bases, there was a span of 13 bases. DNA for the CDR3: TGTGCCAGCAGGGGCATGGGGCCCAGCACAGATACGCAGTATTTT. Translating it yields CASRGMGPSTDTQYF.

This clone was detected only once. J is TRBJ1-2 and V is TRBV11-3; 12 bases are a match to TRBD1. V dropped 4 bases and J dropped 8; count of bases not matched to a gene: 5. The length of the CDR3 is 14 residues. CDR1 is SGHNT, CDR2 YENEEA, per germline. CDR3 residues: CASSSGQGARGYTF. The CDR3 DNA follows: TGTGCCAGCAGCTCGGGACAGGGGGCGCGCGGCTACACCTTC.

The V call is TRBV18, the J call TRBJ1-5; D unclear. V shed 4 bases and J shed 0 bases, with 13 bases lying between them. CDR3 length: 16 residues. Germline V CDR1 and CDR2: KGHSH, LQKENI. CDR3 amino acids: CASSRYGVGSNQPQHF. The CDR3 region has the DNA TGTGCCAGCTCACGTTACGGGGTAGGTAGCAATCAGCCCCAGCATTTT.

This clone was picked up one time. V usage is TRBV9 and J usage is TRBJ2-7; 11 positions agree with TRBD1. V gave up 0 bases and J gave up 5 bases; unmatched junction bases: 4. The CDR3 covers 15 residues. In germline, CDR1 is SGDLS, CDR2 YYNGEE. Written as DNA, the CDR3 is TGTGCCAGCAGCGTAGACGGACAGGGGGCGGACGAGCAGTACTTC. This sequence encodes CASSVDGQGADEQYF. Variable domain in full (rest from reference TRBV9 and TRBJ2-7): DSGVTQTPKHLITATGQRVTLRCSPRSGDLSVYWYQQSLDQGLQFLIQYYNGEERAKGNILERFSAQQFPDLHSELNLSSLELGDSALYFCASSVDGQGADEQYFGPGTRLTVT.

The V gene is TRBV15, the J gene TRBJ1-2; 7 nucleotides line up with TRBD1. The germline V gene encodes CDR1 LNHNV and CDR2 YYDKDF (reference sequence). The CDR3 consists of 14 residues. Germline trimming cut 9 bases from V and 5 bases from J; bases unmatched to any gene: 12. The CDR3 region has the DNA TGTGCCACGAATAATAACAGGGGCGAATATGGCTACACCTTC. Protein: CATNNNRGEYGYTF.

This clone has only a few counts. The rearrangement joins TRBV6-1 to TRBJ2-3; D is unclear. V was pared by 8 bases and J by 2 bases, with 17 bases between. The CDR3 runs to 15 residues. Germline V gene data show CDR1 as MNHNS and CDR2 as SASEGT. The CDR3 nucleotides read TGTGCCAGCGGCCCGCAGACTGCAGTCACAGATACGCAGTATTTT. Amino acids: CASGPQTAVTDTQYF.

The V gene is TRBV5-5, the J gene TRBJ2-2, with 11 nucleotides matching TRBD2. The junction had 7 bases not matched to a gene; V was cut back by 0 bases and J by 6 bases. Germline assignment: CDR1 SGHKS and CDR2 YYEKEE (reference sequence). CDR3 length: 17 amino acids. This CDR3 is CASSLVLAGGLAGELFF. CDR3 bases: TGTGCCAGCAGCTTGGTATTAGCGGGGGGGCTGGCCGGGGAGCTGTTTTTT.

The V call is TRBV7-9, the J call TRBJ2-5, with D maybe TRBD2 (5 bases). CDR1 and CDR2 (germline): SEHNR, FQNEAQ (reference sequence). The CDR3 is 14 residues long. Between the trimmed V and J ends, which lost 4 bases and 3 bases, there was a span of 12 bases. The CDR3: CASSSRDHEETQYF. The CDR3 coding sequence is TGTGCCAGCAGCTCCCGGGATCATGAAGAGACCCAGTACTTC.

The chain couples TRBV2 to TRBJ2-3; 10 bases match TRBD2. Germline CDR1 and CDR2: SNHLY and FYNNEI. The CDR3 has 14 amino acids. Trimming at V came to 5 bases and at J to 2 bases, leaving 1 base not matched to a gene. CDR3 in DNA: TGTGCCAGCAGTAGCGGGAGGGACACAGATACGCAGTATTTT. This gives the protein CASSSGRDTDTQYF.

The J gene is TRBJ2-1, the V gene TRBV7-9; perhaps TRBD1 as D (5 bases). V was shortened by 5 bases and J by 4 bases, with 12 bases between the two germline ends. Germline values: CDR1 SEHNR, CDR2 FQNEAQ (reference sequence). The CDR3 totals 14 residues. The CDR3 sequence: CASSETASYNEQFF. The DNA of the CDR3 is TGTGCCAGCAGCGAGACAGCCTCGTACAATGAGCAGTTCTTC. The full variable domain, its missing parts supplied by reference TRBV7-9 and TRBJ2-1, is DTGVSQNPRHKITKRGQNVTFRCDPISEHNRLYWYRQTLGQGPEFLTYFQNEAQLEKSRLLSDRFSAERPKGSFSTLEIQRTEQGDSAMYLCASSETASYNEQFFGPGTRLTVL.